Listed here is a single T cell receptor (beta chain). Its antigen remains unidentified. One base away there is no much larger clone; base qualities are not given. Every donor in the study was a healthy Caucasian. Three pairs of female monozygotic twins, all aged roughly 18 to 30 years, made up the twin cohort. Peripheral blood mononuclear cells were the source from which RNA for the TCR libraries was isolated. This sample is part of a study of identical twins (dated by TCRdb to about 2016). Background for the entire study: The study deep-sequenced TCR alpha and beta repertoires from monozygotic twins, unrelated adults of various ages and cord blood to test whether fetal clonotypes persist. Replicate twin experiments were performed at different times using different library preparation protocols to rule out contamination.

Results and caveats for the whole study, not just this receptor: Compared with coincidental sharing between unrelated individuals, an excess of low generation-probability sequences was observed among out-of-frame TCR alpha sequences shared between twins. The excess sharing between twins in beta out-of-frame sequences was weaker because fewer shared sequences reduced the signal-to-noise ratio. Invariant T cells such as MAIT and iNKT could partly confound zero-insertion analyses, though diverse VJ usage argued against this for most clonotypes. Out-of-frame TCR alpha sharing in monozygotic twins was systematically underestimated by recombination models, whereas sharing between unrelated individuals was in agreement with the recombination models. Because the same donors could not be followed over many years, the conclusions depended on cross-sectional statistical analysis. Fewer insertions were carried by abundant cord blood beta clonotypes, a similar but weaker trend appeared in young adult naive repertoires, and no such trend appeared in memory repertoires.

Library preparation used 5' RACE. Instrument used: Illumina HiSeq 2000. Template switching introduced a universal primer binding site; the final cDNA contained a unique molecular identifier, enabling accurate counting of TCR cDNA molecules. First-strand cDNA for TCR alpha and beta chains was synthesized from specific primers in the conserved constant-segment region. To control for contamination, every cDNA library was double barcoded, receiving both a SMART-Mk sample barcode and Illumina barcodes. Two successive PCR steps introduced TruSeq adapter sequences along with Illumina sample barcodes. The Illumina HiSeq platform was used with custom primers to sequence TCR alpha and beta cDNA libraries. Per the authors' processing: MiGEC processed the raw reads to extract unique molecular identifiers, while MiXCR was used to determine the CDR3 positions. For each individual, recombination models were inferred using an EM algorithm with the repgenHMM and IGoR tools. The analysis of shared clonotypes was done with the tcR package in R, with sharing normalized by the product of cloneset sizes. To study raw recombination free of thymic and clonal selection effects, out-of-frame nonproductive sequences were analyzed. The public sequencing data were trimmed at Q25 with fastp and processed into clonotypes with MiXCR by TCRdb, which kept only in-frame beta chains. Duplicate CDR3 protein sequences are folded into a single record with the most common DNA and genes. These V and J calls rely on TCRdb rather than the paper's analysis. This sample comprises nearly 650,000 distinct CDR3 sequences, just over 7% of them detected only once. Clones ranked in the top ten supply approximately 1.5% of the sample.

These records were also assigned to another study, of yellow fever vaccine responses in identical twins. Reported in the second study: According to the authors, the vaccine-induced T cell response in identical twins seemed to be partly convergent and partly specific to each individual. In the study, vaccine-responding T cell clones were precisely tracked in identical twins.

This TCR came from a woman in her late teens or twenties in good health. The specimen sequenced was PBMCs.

The DNA sequence is TGTGCCAGCAGTGTCCTGGGGCGGCAGCCCGACACTGAAGCTTTCTTT. It specifies CASSVLGRQPDTEAFF. Here the chain combines TRBV9 and TRBJ1-1; the D gene is perhaps TRBD1, on 5 matching bases. The germline V gene supplies CDR1 SGDLS and CDR2 YYNGEE. Including cysteine and phenylalanine, the CDR3 has 16 amino acids. Only CDR3 DNA remains: 48 bases, in frame from the first base. Trimming takes 5 bases from V and 3 bases from J, and the germline ends sit 20 bases apart. Reference TRBV9 and TRBJ1-1 proteins supply the regions before and after the CDR3; the full variable domain is: DSGVTQTPKHLITATGQRVTLRCSPRSGDLSVYWYQQSLDQGLQFLIQYYNGEERAKGNILERFSAQQFPDLHSELNLSSLELGDSALYFCASSVLGRQPDTEAFFGQGTRLTVV.